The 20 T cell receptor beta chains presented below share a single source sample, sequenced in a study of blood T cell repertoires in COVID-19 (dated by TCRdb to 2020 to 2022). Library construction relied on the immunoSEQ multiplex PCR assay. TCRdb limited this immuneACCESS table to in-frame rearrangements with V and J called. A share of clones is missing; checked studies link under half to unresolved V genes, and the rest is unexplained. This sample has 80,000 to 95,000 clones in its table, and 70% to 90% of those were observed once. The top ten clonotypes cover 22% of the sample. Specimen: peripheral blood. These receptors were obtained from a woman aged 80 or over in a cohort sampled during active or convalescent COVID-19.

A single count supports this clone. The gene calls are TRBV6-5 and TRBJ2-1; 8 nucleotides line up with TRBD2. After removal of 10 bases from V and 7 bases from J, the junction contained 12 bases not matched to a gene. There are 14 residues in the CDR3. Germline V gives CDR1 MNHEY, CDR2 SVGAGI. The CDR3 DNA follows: TGTGCCACCTCCCGAGCGGGAGATTTGAATGAGCAGTTCTTC. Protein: CATSRAGDLNEQFF.

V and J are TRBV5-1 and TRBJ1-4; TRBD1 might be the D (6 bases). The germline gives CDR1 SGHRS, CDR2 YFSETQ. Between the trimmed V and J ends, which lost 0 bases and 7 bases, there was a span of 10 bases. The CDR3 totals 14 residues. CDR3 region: CASSLVQGSEKLFF. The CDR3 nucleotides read TGCGCCAGCAGCTTGGTACAGGGCTCTGAAAAACTGTTTTTT. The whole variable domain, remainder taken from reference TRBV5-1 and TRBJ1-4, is KAGVTQTPRYLIKTRGQQVTLSCSPISGHRSVSWYQQTPGQGLQFLFEYFSETQRNKGNFPGRFSGRQFSNSRSEMNVSTLELGDSALYLCASSLVQGSEKLFFGSGTQLSVL.

The DNA of the CDR3 is TGTGCCAGCAGAAGACAGGATGCAACTAATGAAAAACTGTTTTTT. Its translation: CASRRQDATNEKLFF. The V gene is TRBV6-5, the J gene TRBJ1-4; tentative D call: TRBD1 (6 bases). CDR1 is MNHEY, CDR2 SVGAGI, per germline. V was clipped by 6 bases and J by 0 bases, with 11 bases between them. This CDR3 comprises 15 residues.

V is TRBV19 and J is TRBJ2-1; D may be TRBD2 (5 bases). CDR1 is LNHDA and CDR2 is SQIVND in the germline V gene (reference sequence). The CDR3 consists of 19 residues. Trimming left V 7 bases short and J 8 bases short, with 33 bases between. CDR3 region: CASTNSRGLGSGKNDEQFF. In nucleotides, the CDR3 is TGTGCCAGTACTAATAGTCGAGGACTCGGGTCCGGAAAGAATGATGAGCAGTTCTTC.

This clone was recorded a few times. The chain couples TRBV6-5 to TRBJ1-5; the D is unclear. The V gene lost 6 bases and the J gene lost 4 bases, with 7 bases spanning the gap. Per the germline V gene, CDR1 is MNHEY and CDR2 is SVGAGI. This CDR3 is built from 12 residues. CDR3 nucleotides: TGTGCCAGCAGCCAGGATAATCAGCCCCAGCATTTT. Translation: CASSQDNQPQHF.

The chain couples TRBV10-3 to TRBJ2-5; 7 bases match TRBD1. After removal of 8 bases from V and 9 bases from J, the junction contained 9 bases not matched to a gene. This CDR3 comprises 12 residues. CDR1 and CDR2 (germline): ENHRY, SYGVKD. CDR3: CAISGSGGPQYF. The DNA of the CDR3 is TGTGCCATCTCAGGTTCAGGGGGACCCCAGTACTTC.

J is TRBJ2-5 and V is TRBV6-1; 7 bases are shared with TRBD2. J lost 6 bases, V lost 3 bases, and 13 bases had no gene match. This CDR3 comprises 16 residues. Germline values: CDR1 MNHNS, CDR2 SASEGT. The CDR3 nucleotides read TGTGCCAGCAGTGAGGGTAGGCTAGCGGTCGAAAAGACCCAGTACTTC. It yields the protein CASSEGRLAVEKTQYF.

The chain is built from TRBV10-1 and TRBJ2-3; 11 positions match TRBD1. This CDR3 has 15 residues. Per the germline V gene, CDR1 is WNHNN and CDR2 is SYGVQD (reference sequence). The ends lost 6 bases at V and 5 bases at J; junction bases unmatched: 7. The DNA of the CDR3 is TGCGCCAGCAGCTCCGGACAGGGGGCTGGAGATACGCAGTATTTT. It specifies CASSSGQGAGDTQYF.

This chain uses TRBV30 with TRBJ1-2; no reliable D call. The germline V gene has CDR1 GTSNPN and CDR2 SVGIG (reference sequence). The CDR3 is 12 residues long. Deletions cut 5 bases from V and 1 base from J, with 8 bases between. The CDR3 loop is CAWADYNYGYTF. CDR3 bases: TGTGCCTGGGCAGATTATAACTATGGCTACACCTTC.

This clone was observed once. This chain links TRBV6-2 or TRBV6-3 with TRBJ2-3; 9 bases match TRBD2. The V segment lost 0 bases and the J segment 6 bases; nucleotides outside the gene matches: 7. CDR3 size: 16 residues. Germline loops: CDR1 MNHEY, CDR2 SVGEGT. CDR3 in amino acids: CASSYSVGLAGDTQYF. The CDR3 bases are TGTGCCAGCAGTTACTCGGTGGGACTAGCAGGTGATACGCAGTATTTT.

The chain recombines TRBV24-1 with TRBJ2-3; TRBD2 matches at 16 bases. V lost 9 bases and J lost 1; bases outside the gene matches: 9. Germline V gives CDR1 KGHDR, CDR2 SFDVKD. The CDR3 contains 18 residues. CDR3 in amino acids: CATEMAGLAGGGTDTQYF. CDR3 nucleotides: TGTGCCACCGAGATGGCGGGACTAGCGGGGGGGGGCACAGATACGCAGTATTTT.

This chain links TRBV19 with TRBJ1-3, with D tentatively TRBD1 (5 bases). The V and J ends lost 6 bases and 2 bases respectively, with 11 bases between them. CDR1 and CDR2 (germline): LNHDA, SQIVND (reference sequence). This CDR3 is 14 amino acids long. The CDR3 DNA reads TGTGCCAGTAGCTCCGGGGGGACTGGAAACACCATATATTTT. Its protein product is CASSSGGTGNTIYF.

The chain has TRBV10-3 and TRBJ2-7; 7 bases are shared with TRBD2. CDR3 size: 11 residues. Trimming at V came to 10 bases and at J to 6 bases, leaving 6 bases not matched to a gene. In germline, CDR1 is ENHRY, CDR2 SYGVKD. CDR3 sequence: CATGGGGEQYF. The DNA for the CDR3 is TGTGCCACCGGCGGGGGAGGCGAGCAGTACTTC.

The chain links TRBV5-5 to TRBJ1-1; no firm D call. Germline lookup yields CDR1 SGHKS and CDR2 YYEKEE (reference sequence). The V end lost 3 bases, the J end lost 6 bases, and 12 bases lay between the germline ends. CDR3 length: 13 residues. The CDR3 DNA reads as TGTGCCAGCAGCTCATTGCAACTACCTGAAGCTTTCTTT. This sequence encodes CASSSLQLPEAFF.

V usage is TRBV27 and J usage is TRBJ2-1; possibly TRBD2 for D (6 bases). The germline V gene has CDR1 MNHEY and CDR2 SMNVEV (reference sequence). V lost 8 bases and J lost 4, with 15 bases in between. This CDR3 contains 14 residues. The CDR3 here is CASCGLHNYNEQFF. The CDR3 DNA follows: TGTGCCAGCTGCGGACTACATAATTACAATGAGCAGTTCTTC.

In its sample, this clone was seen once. The CDR3 region is CASSLLGGFDEQYF. In DNA, the CDR3 is TGTGCCAGCAGCTTACTTGGGGGGTTCGACGAGCAGTACTTC. The chain recombines TRBV7-9 with TRBJ2-7; D perhaps matches TRBD2 (6 bases). This CDR3 region has 14 residues. Trimming removed 2 bases at V and 5 bases at J, with 13 bases between. Germline values: CDR1 SEHNR, CDR2 FQNEAQ (reference sequence).

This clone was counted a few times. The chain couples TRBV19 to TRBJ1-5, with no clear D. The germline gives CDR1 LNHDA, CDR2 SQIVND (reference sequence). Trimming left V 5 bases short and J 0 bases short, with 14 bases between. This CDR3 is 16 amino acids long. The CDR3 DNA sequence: TGTGCCAGTAGTCCCGAGGCGACCCGTAGCAATCAGCCCCAGCATTTT. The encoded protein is CASSPEATRSNQPQHF. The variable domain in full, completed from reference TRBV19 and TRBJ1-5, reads DGGITQSPKYLFRKEGQNVTLSCEQNLNHDAMYWYRQDPGQGLRLIYYSQIVNDFQKGDIAEGYSVSREKKESFPLTVTSAQKNPTAFYLCASSPEATRSNQPQHFGDGTRLSIL.

This CDR3 is CASSQDQASGWSGEQFF. The CDR3, as DNA: TGTGCCAGCAGCCAAGATCAGGCTAGCGGGTGGTCGGGTGAGCAGTTCTTC. This chain joins TRBV3-1 (or the pseudogene TRBV3-2) and TRBJ2-1; TRBD2 aligns across 8 bases. V shed 0 bases and J 9 bases; nucleotides not matched to a gene: 13. The CDR3 covers 17 residues. Per germline, CDR1 LGHDT and CDR2 YNNKEL (reference sequence).

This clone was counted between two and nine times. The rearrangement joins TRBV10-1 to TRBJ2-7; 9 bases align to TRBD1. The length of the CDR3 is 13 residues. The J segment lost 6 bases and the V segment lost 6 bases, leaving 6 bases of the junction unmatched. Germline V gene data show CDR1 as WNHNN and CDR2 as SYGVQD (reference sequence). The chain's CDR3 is CASSLGTGSEQYV. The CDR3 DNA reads TGCGCCAGCAGCCTCGGGACAGGGAGCGAGCAGTACGTC.

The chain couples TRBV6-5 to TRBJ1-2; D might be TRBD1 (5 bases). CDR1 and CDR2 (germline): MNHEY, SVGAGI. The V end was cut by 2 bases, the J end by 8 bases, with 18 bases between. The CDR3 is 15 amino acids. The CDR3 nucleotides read TGTGCCAGCAGTTACGGGGGGTTAGGGCAGGGCGGCTACACCTTC. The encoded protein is CASSYGGLGQGGYTF.